The clone carrying this TCR beta chain was observed a single time. Antigen unknown. The junction differs from germline at one of its ends, possibly a read error. MiXCR, applied by TCRdb to the RT-PCR reads, yields one record per CDR3 protein. The sample has 650,000 to 800,000 distinct CDR3 sequences, approximately 14% seen once; the top ten hold less than 7%. These data come from a study of response to subunit inactivated influenza vaccine. Study-wide findings and caveats: Authors suggested each seasonal flu vaccination may recruit only limited numbers of new T cells.

The CDR3 contains 15 residues. The germline CDR1 and CDR2 sequences are DFQATT and SNEGSKA (reference sequence). Source: PBMCs from blood, taken around two weeks before vaccination. V gene TRBV20-1 combines with J gene TRBJ2-2; TRBD2 agrees at 10 bases. This TCR was sampled from a man in his fifties or sixties who received an inactivated influenza vaccine. In DNA form, the CDR3 reads TGCGGTGCTTTAGCGGGGGGCTCGAACACCGGGGAGCTGTTTTTT. Its protein product is CGALAGGSNTGELFF.